The 25 T cell receptor beta chains below come from one sample, sequenced in a study of cytomegalovirus exposure and HLA in healthy donors. 60 Vbeta and 13 Jbeta primers were used in PCR. The assay was immunoSEQ multiplex PCR, and TCRdb's table has in-frame clones only and misses some. Altogether about 160,000 clones are present, around 80% being singletons, with the ten largest covering approximately 6.7%. Sequencing was carried out using PBMCs. These TCRs come from a male donor in good health and CMV-seropositive.

J is TRBJ2-2 and V is TRBV27; TRBD2 matches at 14 bases. Losses at the gene ends were 4 bases for V and 13 bases for J; bases not matched to a gene: 11. This CDR3 spans 16 amino acids. Germline V gene sequence: CDR1 MNHEY, CDR2 SMNVEV (reference sequence). The CDR3 nucleotides are TGTGCCAGCAGTTCCCCGGGACTAGCGGGGGACCGAGGGCTGTTTTTT. Encoded protein: CASSSPGLAGDRGLFF.

The chain links TRBV30 to TRBJ2-1; a possible D gene is TRBD1 (7 bases). V shed 0 bases and J shed 1 base, with 19 bases lying between them. Germline values: CDR1 GTSNPN, CDR2 SVGIG (reference sequence). The CDR3 extends over 18 amino acids. The CDR3 is CAWSVLIWAGGSYNEQFF. The CDR3 DNA sequence: TGTGCCTGGAGTGTACTAATATGGGCAGGGGGGTCCTACAATGAGCAGTTCTTC.

The gene calls are TRBV2 and TRBJ1-3; weak D call: TRBD1 (6 bases). Per germline, CDR1 SNHLY and CDR2 FYNNEI. This CDR3 has 15 amino acids. V lost 7 bases and J 9 bases, leaving 22 bases between the germline ends. The DNA of the CDR3 is TGTGCCAGCACTTCAACTTCTACAGGGTTGGGCACCATATATTTT. Protein sequence: CASTSTSTGLGTIYF.

The chain links TRBV1 to TRBJ2-3; TRBD1 was called by the table and not checked on the DNA. TRBV1 is listed as a pseudogene. The CDR3 runs 18 residues. CDR3 nucleotide sequence: TGCACCAGCAGCCAAGAAATTCCGGGACAAGGGGACACAGATACGCAGTATTTT. Translation gives CTSSQEIPGQGDTDTQYF.

This clone was seen more than once but under ten times. The V call is TRBV5-4, the J call TRBJ1-1, with 9 bases matching TRBD1. V was clipped by 7 bases and J by 7 bases; unmatched bases: 8. The CDR3 length is 13 residues. Germline V gene data show CDR1 as SGHNT and CDR2 as YYREEE (reference sequence). In nucleotides, the CDR3 is TGTGCCAGCGGACCAACAGGGGGCCTTGAAGCTTTCTTT. Protein product: CASGPTGGLEAFF.

A word on this clone: One end of the junction varies from germline; a read error may be responsible. This chain links TRBV7-9 with TRBJ1-4; D is unresolved. The germline gives CDR1 SEHNR, CDR2 FQNEAQ (reference sequence). This CDR3 contains 19 residues. The CDR3 DNA reads TGTGCCAGCAGCTTAAATGGAAGGCGTCGGCCGGCAACTAGTGAAAAACTGTTTTTT. This encodes CASSLNGRRRPATSEKLFF.

The count of this clone is one. This chain connects TRBV4-3 to TRBJ2-1; 7 bases agree with TRBD2. With V trimmed by 6 bases and J by 7 bases, 15 bases remained unmatched. The CDR3 is 16 residues long. Germline CDR1 and CDR2: LGHNA and YSLEER. In nucleotides, the CDR3 is TGCGCCAGCAGACAGGAGGTGGCGGGAGTAGGGAATGAGCAGTTCTTC. Encoded protein: CASRQEVAGVGNEQFF.

The rearrangement uses TRBV12-2 and TRBJ2-7; the table's TRBD2 call for D was not verified on the DNA. TRBV12-2 is termed a pseudogene. The CDR3 covers 17 residues. CDR3 protein: CASRLGEGFETLYEQYF. CDR3 bases: TGTGCAAGTCGCTTAGGGGAGGGGTTCGAAACACTCTACGAGCAGTACTTC.

The chain is built from TRBV5-1 and TRBJ2-7, with 10 nucleotides matching TRBD2. This CDR3 is built from 13 residues. Germline V gene data show CDR1 as SGHRS and CDR2 as YFSETQ. The V and J ends lost 7 bases and 5 bases, in that order; junction bases with no gene match: 6. The CDR3 loop is CASESLAGDEQYF. The CDR3 DNA follows: TGCGCCAGCGAGAGTCTAGCGGGAGACGAGCAGTACTTC.

This clone appeared once. V gene TRBV7-2 combines with J gene TRBJ1-3; weak D call: TRBD1 (5 bases). CDR3 length equals 16 residues. CDR1 is SGHTA and CDR2 is FQGNSA in the germline V gene. The V gene lost 6 bases and the J gene lost 0 bases, with 15 bases spanning the gap. CDR3 DNA sequence: TGTGCCAGCAGTCCTGCGGGGACTGCCTCTGGAAACACCATATATTTT. This sequence encodes CASSPAGTASGNTIYF. Full variable domain (remainder filled in from reference TRBV7-2 and TRBJ1-3): GAGVSQSPSNKVTEKGKDVELRCDPISGHTALYWYRQSLGQGLEFLIYFQGNSAPDKSGLPSDRFSAERTGGSVSTLTIQRTQQEDSAVYLCASSPAGTASGNTIYFGEGSWLTVV.

This sequence joins TRBV27 and TRBJ1-1; a possible D gene is TRBD1 (5 bases). Germline CDR1 and CDR2: MNHEY and SMNVEV (reference sequence). This CDR3 contains 13 residues. Trimming took 6 bases from V and 4 from J, leaving 12 bases between them. Here the CDR3 DNA reads TGTGCCAGCAGGGGGGGATCTAGCACTGAAGCTTTCTTT. It specifies CASRGGSSTEAFF.

This clone has only a few counts. This chain connects TRBV7-9 to TRBJ2-2, with 16 bases that match TRBD2. This CDR3 is 18 amino acids long. J lost 4 bases, V lost 6 bases, and 8 bases had no gene match. In germline, CDR1 is SEHNR, CDR2 FQNEAQ (reference sequence). CDR3 nucleotides: TGTGCCAGCAGTTCGGGACTAGCGGGAGGGCGAGCCACCGGGGAGCTGTTTTTT. It yields the protein CASSSGLAGGRATGELFF.

This clone appeared a few times. This sequence joins TRBV14 and TRBJ2-7, with a tentative D call TRBD2 (6 bases). Between the trimmed V and J ends, which lost 4 bases and 3 bases, there was a span of 16 bases. The CDR3 loop spans 15 amino acids. The V gene's germline CDR1 is SGHDN and CDR2 FVKESK. The CDR3 region is CASSPQALEGYEQYF. The CDR3 bases are TGTGCCAGCAGCCCCCAGGCCCTGGAGGGCTACGAGCAGTACTTC. Using reference TRBV14 and TRBJ2-7 for the parts outside the CDR3, the full variable domain is EAGVTQFPSHSVIEKGQTVTLRCDPISGHDNLYWYRRVMGKEIKFLLHFVKESKQDESGMPNNRFLAERTGGTYSTLKVQPAELEDSGVYFCASSPQALEGYEQYFGPGTRLTVT.

The V and J genes are TRBV7-9 and TRBJ2-3; 15 positions agree with TRBD2. This CDR3 region has 17 residues. Germline-derived CDR1 and CDR2 are SEHNR and FQNEAQ (reference sequence). The V segment lost 5 bases and the J segment 2 bases; nucleotides outside the gene matches: 5. CDR3: CASSKGLAGGPTDTQYF. The CDR3 nucleotides are TGTGCCAGCAGCAAGGGACTAGCGGGAGGACCCACAGATACGCAGTATTTT.

This clone appeared a few times. The chain joins TRBV7-2 to TRBJ1-1; weak D call: TRBD1 (5 bases). The CDR3 contains 14 residues. Trimming pared 2 bases from V and 7 bases from J, leaving 14 bases between. The germline V gene has CDR1 SGHTA and CDR2 FQGNSA. CDR3 residues: CASSLRTNVGEAFF. The CDR3 nucleotides are TGTGCCAGCAGCTTAAGGACAAATGTTGGTGAAGCTTTCTTT.

The V gene is TRBV10-3, the J gene TRBJ2-1; the D gene is possibly TRBD2 (5 bases). The V end lost 6 bases, the J end lost 9 bases, and 15 bases lay between the germline ends. Germline CDR1 and CDR2: ENHRY and SYGVKD. This CDR3 comprises 13 residues. The CDR3 loop reads CAISPLVTSEQFF. The CDR3 DNA is TGTGCCATCAGCCCACTAGTTACCAGTGAGCAGTTCTTC.

The chain carries TRBV10-3 and TRBJ1-5; 7 bases match TRBD1. The CDR3 runs 18 residues. Germline V CDR1 and CDR2: ENHRY, SYGVKD. J was trimmed by 5 bases and V by 6 bases; bases with no gene match: 19. The chain's CDR3 is CAIRDRLLNNIPYQPQHF. Here the CDR3 DNA reads TGTGCCATCAGGGACAGGTTGCTTAATAATATACCTTATCAGCCCCAGCATTTT.

The genes are TRBV6-5 and TRBJ2-5; D possibly corresponds to TRBD2 (6 bases). Germline-derived CDR1 and CDR2 are MNHEY and SVGAGI. V lost 6 bases and J lost 5, with 16 bases in between. The CDR3 loop spans 14 amino acids. For the CDR3, the DNA is TGTGCCAGCAGGGCAGGTGGGGCGGGGGAGACCCAGTACTTC. Translation gives CASRAGGAGETQYF.

This chain links TRBV15 with TRBJ1-2, with TRBD1 identical over 7 bases. There are 14 residues in the CDR3. The germline V gene has CDR1 LNHNV and CDR2 YYDKDF (reference sequence). V was clipped by 1 base and J by 8 bases; unmatched bases: 7. CDR3 nucleotides: TGTGCCACCAGCAGAGGAGGACAGGCACTGGGCTACACCTTC. Its translation: CATSRGGQALGYTF. Using reference TRBV15 and TRBJ1-2 for the parts outside the CDR3, the full variable domain is DAMVIQNPRYQVTQFGKPVTLSCSQTLNHNVMYWYQQKSSQAPKLLFHYYDKDFNNEADTPDNFQSRRPNTSFCFLDIRSPGLGDTAMYLCATSRGGQALGYTFGSGTRLTVV.

This clone came up once. This chain uses TRBV7-2 with TRBJ2-2; 8 bases line up with TRBD2. CDR1 is SGHTA and CDR2 is FQGNSA in the germline V gene. This CDR3 is 15 amino acids long. V was pared by 8 bases and J by 7 bases, with 12 bases of the junction left unmatched. The CDR3 DNA reads as TGTGCCAGCGGAAAATCCGGGAGGGCCGGCGGGGAGCTGTTTTTT. Encoded protein: CASGKSGRAGGELFF.

CDR3 nucleotide sequence: TGTGCCAGCAGGACCACTAGGACCGAGACCCAGTACTTC. Protein sequence: CASRTTRTETQYF. The rearrangement joins TRBV6-6 to TRBJ2-5, with D maybe TRBD2 (5 bases). With 6 bases removed from V and 5 bases from J, the gap between germline ends came to 13 bases. The CDR3 extends over 13 amino acids. Per the germline V gene, CDR1 is MNHNY and CDR2 is SVGAGI (reference sequence).

This chain uses TRBV6-1 with TRBJ2-7; D perhaps matches TRBD1 (6 bases). Trimming shortened V by 1 base and J by 5 bases, and 12 bases separated the two germline ends. CDR1 and CDR2 from the germline V gene are MNHNS and SASEGT. The CDR3 length is 14 residues. The CDR3 spells CASSEGVQGNEQYF. In DNA, the CDR3 is TGTGCCAGCAGTGAAGGGGTACAGGGTAACGAGCAGTACTTC.

The gene calls are TRBV7-9 and TRBJ2-6; 8 nucleotides align to TRBD1. Looked up from germline, CDR1 is SEHNR and CDR2 is FQNEAQ (reference sequence). V shed 3 bases, J shed 2 bases, and the junction held 6 bases outside the gene matches. This CDR3 contains 17 residues. The CDR3 region is CASSFRTGRTGANVLTF. CDR3 coding DNA: TGTGCCAGCAGCTTTCGGACAGGGCGAACTGGGGCCAACGTCCTGACTTTC.

On this clone: Germline and junction disagree at one end, which may indicate a read error. The chain joins TRBV7-9 to TRBJ1-1; D not resolved. This CDR3 has 13 residues. CDR1 SEHNR and CDR2 FQNEAQ come from the germline V gene (reference sequence). CDR3 sequence reads: CSSSVQTPPEAFF. The DNA for the CDR3 is TGTTCCAGCAGCGTACAGACACCCCCTGAAGCTTTCTTT.

The V gene is TRBV6-5, the J gene TRBJ1-1; 12 nucleotides agree with TRBD1. In germline, CDR1 is MNHEY, CDR2 SVGAGI. V lost 2 bases to trimming and J lost 5 bases; unmatched junction nucleotides: 6. The CDR3 length is 16 residues. CDR3 region: CASSYGTGGQLTEAFF. In nucleotides, the CDR3 is TGTGCCAGCAGTTACGGGACAGGGGGCCAGCTTACTGAAGCTTTCTTT.